This TCR beta chain is from a study of blood T cell repertoires in COVID-19. At the level of the study: From T cells, B-cell-depleted T cells, or PBMCs came the material, which was cDNA or gDNA.

This clone was recorded only once. Per the authors' pipeline: Nucleated cell number was recorded as an estimate derived from reference gene primer amplification. The assay was immunoSEQ multiplex PCR, and TCRdb's table has in-frame clones only and misses some. That table is the source of V, J and clone size, and D and trimming were worked out from the DNA. Of about 260,000 clones in the sample, 80% to 95% were seen once. J gave up 3 bases and V 0 bases, and 5 bases lay outside the gene matches. Germline loops: CDR1 SGHKS, CDR2 YYEKEE (reference sequence). The CDR3 is 16 residues long. The sequence came from a person in their late teens or twenties with COVID-19, enrolled during active disease. The V gene is TRBV5-5, the J gene TRBJ1-5, with 8 bases aligning to TRBD1. The sequenced material came from peripheral blood. CDR3 loop: CASSLGTGSDNQPQHF. The CDR3 DNA reads as TGTGCCAGCAGCTTGGGGACAGGGTCGGACAATCAGCCCCAGCATTTT.